This entry features one T cell receptor (beta chain) sequence. This entry comes from a study of cytomegalovirus exposure and HLA in healthy donors. Using immunoSEQ multiplex PCR, the repertoire was profiled, and TCRdb retains in-frame clones only, with some absent. Of under 250,000 clones in the sample, about nine tenths were seen once. Germline loops: CDR1 SQVTM, CDR2 ANQGSEA. Unmatched junction bases numbered 11, after V lost 0 bases and J lost 2 bases. This CDR3 is 18 amino acids long. The receptor comes from a young woman in good health and CMV-seropositive. The rearrangement joins TRBV29-1 to TRBJ2-1; 9 bases map to TRBD2. The sample taken for sequencing was PBMCs. The chain's CDR3 is CSVEDPHRAGGTYNEQFF. The CDR3 nucleotides are TGCAGCGTTGAAGACCCACATCGAGCGGGAGGTACCTACAATGAGCAGTTCTTC.